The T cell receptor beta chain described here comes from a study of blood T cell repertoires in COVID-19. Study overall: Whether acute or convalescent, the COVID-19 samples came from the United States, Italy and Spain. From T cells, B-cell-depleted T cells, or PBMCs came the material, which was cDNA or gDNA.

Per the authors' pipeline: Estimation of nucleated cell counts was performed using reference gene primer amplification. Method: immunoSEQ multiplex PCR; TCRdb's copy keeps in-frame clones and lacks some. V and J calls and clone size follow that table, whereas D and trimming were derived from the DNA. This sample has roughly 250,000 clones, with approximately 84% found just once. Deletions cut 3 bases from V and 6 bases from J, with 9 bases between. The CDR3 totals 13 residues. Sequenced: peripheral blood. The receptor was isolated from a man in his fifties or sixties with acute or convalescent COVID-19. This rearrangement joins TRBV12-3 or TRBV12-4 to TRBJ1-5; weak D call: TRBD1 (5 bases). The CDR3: CASSFSGGQPQHF. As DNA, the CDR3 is TGTGCCAGCAGTTTCTCGGGGGGTCAGCCCCAGCATTTT.